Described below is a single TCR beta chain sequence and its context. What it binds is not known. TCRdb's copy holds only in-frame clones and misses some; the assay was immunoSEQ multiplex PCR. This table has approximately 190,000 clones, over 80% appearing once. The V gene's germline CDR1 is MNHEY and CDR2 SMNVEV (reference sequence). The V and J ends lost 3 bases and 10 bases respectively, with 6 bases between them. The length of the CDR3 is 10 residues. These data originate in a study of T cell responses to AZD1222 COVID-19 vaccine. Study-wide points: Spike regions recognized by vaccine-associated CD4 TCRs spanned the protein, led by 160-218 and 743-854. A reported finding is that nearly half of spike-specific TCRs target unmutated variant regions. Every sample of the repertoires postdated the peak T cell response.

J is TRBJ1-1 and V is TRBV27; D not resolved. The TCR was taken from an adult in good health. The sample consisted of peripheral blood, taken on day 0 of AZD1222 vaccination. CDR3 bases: TGTGCCAGCAGTTTGAGGAGAGCTTTCTTT. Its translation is CASSLRRAFF.